This T cell receptor (beta chain) was identified during a study of blood T cell repertoires in COVID-19. As originally analysed: Scientists estimated how many nucleated cells there were by amplifying reference gene primers. Assay used: immunoSEQ multiplex PCR; TCRdb lists only in-frame clones, some missing. V, J and clone size are those of that table, while D and trimming were read from the DNA. The table shows approximately 250,000 clones, with roughly 86% occurring only once. The receptor's source is a man between 50 and 59 years old with acute or convalescent COVID-19. Input material: peripheral blood.

The CDR3 loop reads CASSLADREGEKLFF. CDR3 DNA: TGTGCCAGCAGCTTAGCCGACAGGGAAGGGGAAAAACTGTTTTTT. J is TRBJ1-4 and V is TRBV11-2; 7 positions agree with TRBD1. Trimming cost V 1 base and J 8 bases; bases outside gene matches: 7. Germline V gives CDR1 SGHAT, CDR2 FQNNGV. CDR3 length: 15 residues.